One T cell receptor beta chain is described in this entry. It has no known antigen specificity. Per-base qualities were not stored, and no clone one base away is much larger. TCRbeta CDR3 regions were amplified from genomic DNA by means of the immunoSEQ Assay, a bias-controlled multiplex PCR. Concerning the study's data processing: The number of nucleated cells in each sample was estimated by amplification of reference gene primers within the assay. Sequence reads were collapsed and filtered to measure the absolute abundance of every unique TCRbeta CDR3 rearrangement. Productive Simpson clonality was computed per sample as the square root of Simpson's diversity index over productive rearrangements. TCRdb mirrors the immuneACCESS table, restricted to in-frame sequences. Some clones are absent from its copies; in checked studies, under half trace to an unresolved V gene, and the reason for the others is unknown. The DNA gave D and trimming, while V, J and clone size come from that table. This sample has about 270,000 clones in its table, and over 85% of those were observed once. The ten largest clones add up to approximately 1.8% of the sample.

Participants in the prospective study were aged about 18 to 100 years, lived in 24 United States geographic areas, and enrolled through a virtual design. Cohort assignment in the prospective study relied on participant-reported clinical history from a screening survey and a study questionnaire. For ImmuneRACE Cohort 3, a participant was defined as recovered based on two consecutive negative NP/OP PCR tests, clearance by a healthcare professional, or resolution of symptoms. Mobile phlebotomists in the prospective study collected whole blood, serum and a nasopharyngeal or oropharyngeal swab from every participant. Additional blood draws and questionnaires over an approximately 2-month period could optionally be provided by prospective study participants. Prospective study blood samples were shipped either frozen or at room temperature before DNA extraction. These data belong to a study of blood T cell repertoires in COVID-19 (TCRdb year 2020). Background for the entire study: Collaborator samples came from the United States, Italy and Spain and covered acute and convalescent phases of COVID-19. The prospective study material was composed of cDNA or gDNA derived from T cells, B-cell-depleted T cells, or PBMCs. Deeply sampled blood TCRbeta repertoires from subjects exposed to, actively infected with, or recovered from COVID-19 were included in the dataset. The repertoires were released in a freely available public database intended as a resource for research on the immune response to SARS-CoV-2. The samples were drawn from the first 160 participants of the ongoing ImmuneRACE study and from over 950 subjects provided by 6 global collaborators. A de-identified subject ID, COVID-19 status, age in years and sex were almost always included in the sample metadata. HLA class I and class II types, where available, came from metadata supplied by the sample provider rather than from assay-based typing. The investigation overall reported the following: How much clinical and demographic metadata was included differed by source and by participant, and the metadata was provided uncurated.

As encoded in the germline V gene (reference sequence), CDR1 is MNHEY while CDR2 is SMNVEV. A distance of 13 bases separates the germline ends of V and J, which lose 0 bases and 6 bases respectively. Spanning cysteine to phenylalanine, the CDR3 consists of 15 amino acids. Only the CDR3 region is kept as DNA, spanning 45 bases read in frame from base 1. The sample taken for sequencing was PBMCs or T cells enriched from blood (not recorded which). This receptor was identified in a woman aged 55-69 years who had recovered from COVID-19. The V gene is TRBV27 and the J gene is TRBJ2-3, with the D gene uncertain. Here the CDR3 is given as CASSLSSLPADTQYF. The nucleotides read TGTGCCAGCAGTTTATCTTCCCTGCCAGCGGATACGCAGTATTTT.